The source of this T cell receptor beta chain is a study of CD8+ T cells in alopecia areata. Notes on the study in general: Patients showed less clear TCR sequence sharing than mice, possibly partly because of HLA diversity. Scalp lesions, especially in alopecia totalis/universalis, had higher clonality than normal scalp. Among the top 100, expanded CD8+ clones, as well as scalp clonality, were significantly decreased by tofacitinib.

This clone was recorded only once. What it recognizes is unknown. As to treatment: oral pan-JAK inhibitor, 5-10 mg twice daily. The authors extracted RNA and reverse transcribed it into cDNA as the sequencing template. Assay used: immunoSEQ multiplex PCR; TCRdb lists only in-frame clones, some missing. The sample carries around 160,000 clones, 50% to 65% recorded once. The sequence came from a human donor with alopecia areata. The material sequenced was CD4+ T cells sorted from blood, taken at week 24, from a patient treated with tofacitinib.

For the CDR3, the DNA is TGTGCCAGCAGCTTATCAGGGACAGGGGGTGGAGAGACCCAGTACTTC. Translation gives CASSLSGTGGGETQYF. The chain couples TRBV7-6 to TRBJ2-5; 11 bases fit TRBD1. The CDR3 consists of 16 residues. Germline-derived CDR1 and CDR2 are SGHVS and FNYEAQ. With V trimmed by 2 bases and J by 4 bases, 6 bases remained unmatched.